The T cell receptor (beta chain) under discussion was sequenced for a study of T-cell memory formation after mild COVID-19. Study overall: Most TCR clusters belonged to a single donor.

In this sample, this clonotype turned up a few times. Antigen specificity is unknown. V was cut by 4 bases and J by 11 bases, with 15 bases left in between. The germline V gene encodes CDR1 LGHNA and CDR2 YSLEER. This CDR3 contains 13 residues. TCRdb reprocessed the 5' RACE reads with MiXCR, giving one entry per CDR3 protein. Counted here are roughly 350,000 distinct CDR3 sequences, roughly 15% occurring once; the ten biggest clones make up 22%. Overall study results and limits: The study found balanced CD4/CD8 in clones contracting day 15 to 85 and a CD4+ lean in later expanders. Within pre-infection memory, some responding clones were found, suggesting cross-reactive memory joined.

This TCR was sampled from a man between 18 and 29 years old who had mild COVID-19 (a few samples of this study predate the infection). Cell type and time point are not known. The chain links TRBV4-3 to TRBJ2-4, with a weak D call TRBD2 (6 bases). Sequencing used PBMCs or a T cell subset sorted from them (not recorded which). CDR3 in DNA: TGCGCCAGCAGCCTCCGCCGGGACTCCGTTCAGTACTTC. Its translation: CASSLRRDSVQYF.